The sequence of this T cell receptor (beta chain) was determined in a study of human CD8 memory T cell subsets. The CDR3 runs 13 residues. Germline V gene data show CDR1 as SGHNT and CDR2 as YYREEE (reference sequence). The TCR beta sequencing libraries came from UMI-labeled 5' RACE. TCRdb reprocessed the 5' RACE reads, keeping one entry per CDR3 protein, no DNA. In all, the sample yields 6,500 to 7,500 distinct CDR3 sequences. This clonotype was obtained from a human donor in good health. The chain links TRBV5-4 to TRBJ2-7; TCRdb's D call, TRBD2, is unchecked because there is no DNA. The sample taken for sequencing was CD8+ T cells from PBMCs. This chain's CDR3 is CASSSGLAAEQYF.